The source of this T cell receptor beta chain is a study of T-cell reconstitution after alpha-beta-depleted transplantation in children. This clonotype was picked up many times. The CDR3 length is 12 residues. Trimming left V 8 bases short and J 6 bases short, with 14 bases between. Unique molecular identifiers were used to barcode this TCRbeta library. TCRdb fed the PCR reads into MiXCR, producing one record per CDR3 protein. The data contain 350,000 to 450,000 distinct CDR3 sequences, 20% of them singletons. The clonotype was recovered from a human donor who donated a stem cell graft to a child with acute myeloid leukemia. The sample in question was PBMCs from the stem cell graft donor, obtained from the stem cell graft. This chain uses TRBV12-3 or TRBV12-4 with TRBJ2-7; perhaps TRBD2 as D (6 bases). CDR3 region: CASELGGREQYF. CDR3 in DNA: TGTGCCAGCGAGCTGGGGGGTCGCGAGCAGTACTTC.